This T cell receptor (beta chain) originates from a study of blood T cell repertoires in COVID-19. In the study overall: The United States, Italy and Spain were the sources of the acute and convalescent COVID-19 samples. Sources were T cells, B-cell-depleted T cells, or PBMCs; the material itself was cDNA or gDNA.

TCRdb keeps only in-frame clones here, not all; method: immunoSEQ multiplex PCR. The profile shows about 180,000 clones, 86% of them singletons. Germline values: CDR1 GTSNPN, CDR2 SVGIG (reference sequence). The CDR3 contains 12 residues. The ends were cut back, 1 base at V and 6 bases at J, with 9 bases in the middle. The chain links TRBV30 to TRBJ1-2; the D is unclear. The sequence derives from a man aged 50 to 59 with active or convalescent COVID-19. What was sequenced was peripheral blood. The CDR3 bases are TGTGCCTGGAGTGCAACGAGGGATGGCTACACCTTC. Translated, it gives CAWSATRDGYTF.